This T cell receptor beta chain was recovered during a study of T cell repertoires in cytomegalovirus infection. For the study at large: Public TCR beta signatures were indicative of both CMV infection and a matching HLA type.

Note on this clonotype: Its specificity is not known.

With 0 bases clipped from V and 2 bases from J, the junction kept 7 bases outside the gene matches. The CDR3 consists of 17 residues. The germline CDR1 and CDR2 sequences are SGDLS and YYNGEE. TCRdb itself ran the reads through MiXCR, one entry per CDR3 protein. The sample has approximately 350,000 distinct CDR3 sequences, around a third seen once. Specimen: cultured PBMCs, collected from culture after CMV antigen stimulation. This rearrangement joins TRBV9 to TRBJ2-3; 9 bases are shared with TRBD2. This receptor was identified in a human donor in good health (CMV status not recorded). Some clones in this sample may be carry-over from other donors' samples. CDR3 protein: CASSVAAGGSSTDTQYF. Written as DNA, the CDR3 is TGTGCCAGCAGCGTAGCGGCGGGAGGGTCCTCCACAGATACGCAGTATTTT. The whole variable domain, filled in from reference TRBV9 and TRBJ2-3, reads DSGVTQTPKHLITATGQRVTLRCSPRSGDLSVYWYQQSLDQGLQFLIQYYNGEERAKGNILERFSAQQFPDLHSELNLSSLELGDSALYFCASSVAAGGSSTDTQYFGPGTRLTVL.